This T cell receptor beta chain was identified during a study of blood T cell repertoires in COVID-19. Study information: Sample material is recorded as cDNA or gDNA derived from T cells, B-cell-depleted T cells, or PBMCs.

Trimming removed 11 bases at V and 1 base at J, with 17 bases between. The CDR3 runs 14 residues. CDR1 is MDHEN and CDR2 is SYDVKM in the germline V gene. Repertoires were generated with immunoSEQ multiplex PCR, while TCRdb's copy carries only in-frame clones and drops some. The table shows a few hundred thousand clones, with 70% to 85% occurring only once. Material for sequencing was peripheral blood. This receptor was identified in a human donor with COVID-19, enrolled during active disease. The donor label of this sample is uncertain. This rearrangement joins TRBV28 to TRBJ1-1; D is possibly TRBD1 (6 bases). This chain's CDR3 is CALGRGAQNTEAFF. Written as DNA, the CDR3 is TGTGCCCTAGGGAGGGGGGCTCAGAACACTGAAGCTTTCTTT.